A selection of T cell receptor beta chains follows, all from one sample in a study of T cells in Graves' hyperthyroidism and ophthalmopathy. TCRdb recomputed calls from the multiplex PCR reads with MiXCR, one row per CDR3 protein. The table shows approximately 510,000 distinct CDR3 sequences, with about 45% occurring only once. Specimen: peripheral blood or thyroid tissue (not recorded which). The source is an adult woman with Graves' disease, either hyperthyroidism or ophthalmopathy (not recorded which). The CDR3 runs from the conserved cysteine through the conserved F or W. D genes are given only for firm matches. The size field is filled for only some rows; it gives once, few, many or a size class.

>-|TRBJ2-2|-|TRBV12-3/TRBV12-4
CASTDWAATYAGELFF
TGTGCCAGTACTGACTGGGCGGCAACCTACGCCGGGGAGCTGTTTTTT
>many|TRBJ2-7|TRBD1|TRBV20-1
CSALQGATGEQYF
TGCAGTGCCCTACAGGGGGCAACGGGGGAGCAGTACTTC
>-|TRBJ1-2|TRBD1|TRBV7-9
CASSPSRDRVGYTF
TGTGCCAGCAGCCCATCAAGGGACAGGGTTGGCTACACCTTC
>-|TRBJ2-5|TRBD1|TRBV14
CASSLRRRGETQYF
TGTGCCAGCAGCCTAAGACGCAGGGGGGAGACCCAGTACTTC
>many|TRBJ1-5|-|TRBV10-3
CAIRPEGPNNQPQHF
TGTGCCATCAGACCCGAGGGCCCCAACAATCAGCCCCAGCATTTT
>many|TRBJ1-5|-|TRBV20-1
CSALTDSNQPQHF
TGCAGTGCTCTGACAGATAGCAATCAGCCCCAGCATTTT
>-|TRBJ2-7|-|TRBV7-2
CASSPELYYEQYF
TGTGCCAGCAGCCCAGAACTTTACTACGAGCAGTACTTC
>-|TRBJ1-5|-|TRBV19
CASSLGARVINQPQHF
TGTGCCAGTAGTTTGGGGGCGCGTGTCATAAATCAGCCCCAGCATTTT
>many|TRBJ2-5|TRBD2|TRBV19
CASTSSGSGETQYF
TGTGCCAGTACCTCCAGCGGGAGCGGAGAGACCCAGTACTTC
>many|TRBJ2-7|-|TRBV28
CASRTGGYEQYF
TGTGCCAGCAGAACTGGGGGGTACGAGCAGTACTTC
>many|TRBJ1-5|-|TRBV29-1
CSVALSRGSNQPQHF
TGCAGCGTTGCCTTAAGCAGGGGTAGCAATCAGCCCCAGCATTTT
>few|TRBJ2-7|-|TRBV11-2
CASSLTPSYEQYF
TGTGCCAGCAGCTTAACACCCTCCTACGAGCAGTACTTC
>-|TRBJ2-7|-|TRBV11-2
CASSLKTRDYEQYF
TGTGCCAGCAGCCTAAAAACCCGGGACTACGAGCAGTACTTC
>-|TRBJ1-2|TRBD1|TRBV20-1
CSASNPGQGTLGYTF
TGCAGTGCTAGCAATCCGGGACAGGGAACGTTGGGCTACACCTTC
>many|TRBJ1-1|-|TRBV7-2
CASRLGGWNTEAFF
TGTGCCAGCAGGCTAGGGGGTTGGAACACTGAAGCTTTCTTT
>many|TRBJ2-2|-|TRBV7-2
CASSFRSGELFF
TGTGCCAGCAGCTTTAGATCCGGGGAGCTGTTTTTT
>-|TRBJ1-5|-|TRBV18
CASSPMVDQPQHF
TGTGCCAGCTCACCGATGGTGGATCAGCCCCAGCATTTT
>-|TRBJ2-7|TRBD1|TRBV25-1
CASSLGPGQGTYEQYF
TGTGCCAGCAGCTTAGGGCCGGGACAGGGTACCTACGAGCAGTACTTC
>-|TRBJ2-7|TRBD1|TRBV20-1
CSASRQGLVGTYEHYF
TGCAGTGCTAGCAGACAGGGTCTCGTAGGGACCTACGAGCACTACTTC
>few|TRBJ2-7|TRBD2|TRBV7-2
CASSPSASGMGEQYF
TGTGCCAGCAGCCCGTCAGCTAGCGGAATGGGGGAGCAGTACTTC
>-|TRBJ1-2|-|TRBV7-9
CASSFPGFGYTF
TGTGCCAGCAGTTTTCCAGGGTTCGGCTACACCTTC
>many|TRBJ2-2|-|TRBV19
CASSRGLGNTGELFF
TGTGCCAGTAGTAGGGGGTTAGGAAACACCGGGGAGCTGTTTTTT
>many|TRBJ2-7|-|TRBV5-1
CASSSEQGRSFYEQYF
TGCGCCAGCAGCTCGGAACAGGGACGGTCATTCTACGAGCAGTACTTC
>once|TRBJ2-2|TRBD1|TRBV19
CASLLLDRGNTGELFF
TGTGCCAGCCTACTTCTAGACAGGGGAAACACTGGGGAGCTGTTTTTT
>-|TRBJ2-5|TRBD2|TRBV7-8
CASSYGPRGGETQYF
TGTGCCAGCAGCTACGGACCCCGGGGGGGAGAGACCCAGTACTTC
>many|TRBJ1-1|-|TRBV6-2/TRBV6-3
CANRTVEAFF
TGTGCCAACCGAACGGTGGAAGCTTTCTTT
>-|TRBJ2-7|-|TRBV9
CASSRVGPWEQYF
TGTGCCAGCAGCCGGGTGGGACCCTGGGAGCAGTACTTC
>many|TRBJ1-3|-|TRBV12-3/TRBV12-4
CASSQFSGNTIYF
TGTGCCAGCAGCCAGTTCTCTGGAAACACCATATATTTT
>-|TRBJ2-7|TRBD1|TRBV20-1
CSARDGGQGGQYF
TGCAGTGCTAGAGATGGGGGACAGGGAGGGCAGTACTTC
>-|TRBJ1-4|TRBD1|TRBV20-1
CSARGQGAGANEKLFF
TGCAGTGCTAGAGGGCAGGGGGCGGGAGCTAATGAAAAACTGTTTTTT
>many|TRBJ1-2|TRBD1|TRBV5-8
CASSKQGQDYGYTF
TGTGCCAGCAGCAAACAGGGGCAGGACTATGGCTACACCTTC
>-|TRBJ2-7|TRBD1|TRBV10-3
CAQGDGTYEQYF
TGTGCCCAGGGGGACGGAACCTACGAGCAGTACTTC
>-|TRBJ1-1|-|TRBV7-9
CASTRRQGAFSRAFF
TGTGCCAGCACCCGGCGCCAAGGGGCCTTTAGTAGGGCTTTCTTT
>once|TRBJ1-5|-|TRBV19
CASSNLGPQHF
TGTGCCAGTAGTAACCTCGGGCCCCAGCATTTT
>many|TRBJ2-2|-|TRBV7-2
CASLFYGRGTGELFF
TGTGCCAGCCTATTCTACGGGAGAGGCACCGGGGAGCTGTTTTTT
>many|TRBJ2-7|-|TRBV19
CASTGGQMYEQYF
TGTGCCAGTACGGGGGGACAGATGTACGAGCAGTACTTC
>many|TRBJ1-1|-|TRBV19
CASSIPVGQSTEAFF
TGTGCCAGTAGTATTCCCGTCGGACAGAGCACTGAAGCTTTCTTT
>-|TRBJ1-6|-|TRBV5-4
CASSLGRFIPNSPLHF
TGTGCCAGCAGCTTGGGACGGTTCATCCCAAATTCACCCCTCCACTTT